This entry features one TCR beta chain sequence. This sample was taken from a study of blood T cell repertoires in COVID-19. Study as a whole: Both acute and convalescent COVID-19 samples were obtained from the United States, Italy and Spain. In each case, the material was cDNA or gDNA derived from T cells, B-cell-depleted T cells, or PBMCs.

Assay used: immunoSEQ multiplex PCR; TCRdb lists only in-frame clones, some missing. The table shows roughly 300,000 clones, with approximately 82% occurring only once. The CDR3 loop spans 15 amino acids. CDR1 is SGHDT and CDR2 is YYEEEE in the germline V gene. Trimming removed 3 bases at V and 8 bases at J, with 15 bases between. The chain is built from TRBV5-6 and TRBJ1-6; tentatively, D is TRBD1 (6 bases). Sequences were obtained from peripheral blood. This receptor was identified in a woman between 45 and 60 years old with acute or convalescent COVID-19. DNA for the CDR3: TGTGCCAGCAGCTCTATGGGACAAATGGATTCACCCCTCCACTTT. It yields the protein CASSSMGQMDSPLHF. The variable domain in full, with the rest retrieved from reference TRBV5-6 and TRBJ1-6, is DAGVTQSPTHLIKTRGQQVTLRCSPKSGHDTVSWYQQALGQGPQFIFQYYEEEERQRGNFPDRFSGHQFPNYSSELNVNALLLGDSALYLCASSSMGQMDSPLHFGNGTRLTVT.